The sequence of this T cell receptor beta chain was determined in a study of shared clonotypes between healthy human individuals. For the study at large: Each donor had three CD4 naive, three CD4 memory, two CD8 naive and one CD8 memory plate. Study conclusions and caveats: Represented genetic and exposure-history diversity was restricted by having few donors. Exclusively blood specimens were collected; tissue repertoires likely differ. Of the naive CD4 clonotypes, approximately 5% were shared across several donors.

Naive CD8 cells lacked CD45RO, underwent positive selection for CCR7 and left out terminally differentiated effector memory CD45RA+ cells. Details on this clone: Its antigen is undetermined.

The data were produced by immunoSEQ multiplex PCR, yet TCRdb's version contains in-frame clones alone and is incomplete. The table shows more than 2 million clones, with roughly 95% occurring only once. This CDR3 is 15 amino acids long. Germline assignment: CDR1 LNHDA and CDR2 SQIVND (reference sequence). The V and J ends lost 5 bases and 3 bases respectively, with 17 bases between them. This clonotype was obtained from a man between 18 and 35 years old in good health. Some clones in this sample may be carry-over from other donors' samples. This sequence joins TRBV19 and TRBJ2-7, with D perhaps TRBD1 or TRBD2 (5 bases each). Sequenced material: naive CD8+ T cells from PBMCs. The CDR3 loop reads CASSFGTGPIYEQYF. In DNA, the CDR3 is TGTGCCAGTAGTTTTGGGACCGGGCCAATCTACGAGCAGTACTTC.